A single sample gave rise to the 5 T cell receptor beta chains below, sequenced in a study of blood T cells in healthy people across ages. A second PCR, run for roughly 7 to 11 cycles, used a sample-barcoded 5' primer plus a J-beta primer mix. MiXCR was run by TCRdb on the 5' RACE reads, yielding one entry per CDR3 protein. The profile shows around 1.7 million distinct CDR3 sequences, under 30% of them singletons. Sequencing used blood. The receptor source for this set is a woman in her thirties in good health.

This clonotype was observed a handful of times. CDR3 residues: CASSQALLGEETQYF. CDR3 DNA: TGCGCCAGCAGCCAAGCCCTTCTGGGCGAAGAGACCCAGTACTTC. This rearrangement joins TRBV4-3 to TRBJ2-5; no clear D gene. CDR1 is LGHNA, CDR2 YSLEER, per germline. The CDR3 length is 15 residues. V dropped 1 base and J dropped 3 bases, with 12 bases sitting between them.

The chain links TRBV25-1 to TRBJ2-3, with D possibly matching TRBD1 (6 bases). Germline CDR1 MGHDK, CDR2 SYGVNS. The CDR3 consists of 18 residues. V lost 8 bases and J lost 0, with 24 bases in between. CDR3 amino acids: CASLHNLGRGPSTDTQYF. In DNA form, the CDR3 reads TGTGCCAGCCTACATAACCTAGGCAGGGGCCCTAGCACAGATACGCAGTATTTT. Together with reference TRBV25-1 and TRBJ2-3, the CDR3 gives the full variable domain: EADIYQTPRYLVIGTGKKITLECSQTMGHDKMYWYQQDPGMELHLIHYSYGVNSTEKGDLSSESTVSRIRTEHFPLTLESARPSHTSQYLCASLHNLGRGPSTDTQYFGPGTRLTVL.

This clonotype was seen only a few times. This rearrangement joins TRBV4-1 to TRBJ1-5, with D perhaps TRBD1 (5 bases). This CDR3 has 17 amino acids. V lost 0 bases and J lost 2, with 14 bases in between. Germline V gene lookup returns CDR1 MGHRA and CDR2 YSYEKL. The CDR3 coding sequence is TGCGCCAGCAGCCAAGAACCGGAAACGGGGGGCAATCAGCCCCAGCATTTT. Translating it yields CASSQEPETGGNQPQHF.

This clonotype was detected only a few times. The V and J genes are TRBV11-2 and TRBJ1-2; D call uncertain. CDR1 is SGHAT, CDR2 FQNNGV, per germline. Trimming stripped 0 bases from V and 6 bases from J, with 14 bases between. This CDR3 is 15 amino acids long. The CDR3: CASSLDPGFGDGYTF. The CDR3 nucleotides are TGTGCCAGCAGCTTAGACCCGGGCTTCGGTGATGGCTACACCTTC. The variable domain in full, completed from reference TRBV11-2 and TRBJ1-2, reads EAGVAQSPRYKIIEKRQSVAFWCNPISGHATLYWYQQILGQGPKLLIQFQNNGVVDDSQLPKDRFSAERLKGVDSTLKIQPAKLEDSAVYLCASSLDPGFGDGYTFGSGTRLTVV.

The chain joins TRBV4-3 to TRBJ1-5, with a tentative D call TRBD1 (5 bases). This CDR3 is 14 amino acids long. Trimming pared 1 base from V and 2 bases from J, leaving 6 bases between. The germline V gene has CDR1 LGHNA and CDR2 YSLEER. The CDR3 DNA reads as TGCGCCAGCAGCCAAGGACAGTGCAATCAGCCCCAGCATTTT. Amino acid sequence: CASSQGQCNQPQHF.